This T cell receptor (beta chain) was recovered during a study of cytomegalovirus exposure and HLA in healthy donors. General study points: Reportedly, HLA-A and HLA-B alleles of most subjects were accurately predicted from TCR beta.

CDR3 length: 15 residues. Germline V CDR1 and CDR2: MNHEY, SMNVEV (reference sequence). V trimming: 6 bases; J trimming: 9 bases; junction bases outside the gene matches: 6. In the PCR, 60 Vbeta and 13 Jbeta primers were used. Clones were read by immunoSEQ multiplex PCR, and TCRdb kept only the in-frame ones, dropping some. Found here are over 200,000 clones, roughly 70% of them singletons; the top ten hold 2.6%. Likely unrecorded immune exposures existed in these nominally healthy donors. In the case of this clone: Antigen: not known.

The rearrangement links TRBV27 to TRBJ1-6; TRBD1 agrees at 12 bases. Sequencing was done on a sample of PBMCs. The TCR was taken from a man in his forties in good health and CMV-seropositive. CDR3 sequence (DNA): TGTGCCAGCAGCAAGGGACAGGGGGCGAGTTCACCCCTCCACTTT. It yields the protein CASSKGQGASSPLHF.